The entry below gives a single TCR beta chain sequence along with its context. The source of the sample is a study of cytomegalovirus exposure and HLA in healthy donors. For the study at large: Among the 400 or so donors who were genotyped, 70% to 90% fell in the genetic ancestry cluster that is associated with self-reported Caucasian donors.

There are 16 residues in the CDR3. With 60 Vbeta and 13 Jbeta primers, the PCR was carried out. Clones were sequenced by immunoSEQ multiplex PCR, and TCRdb holds only the in-frame ones, with some missing. The sample lists 130,000 to 150,000 clones, about four fifths occurring once. The rearrangement joins TRBV21-1 to TRBJ2-1; the table gives TRBD2 as D, unverified against the DNA. TRBV21-1 is recorded as a pseudogene. Sequences were obtained from PBMCs. The TCR originated in a man aged 40-49 years in good health and CMV-seronegative. CDR3 sequence reads: CAIDVRRSHYRNEQFF. DNA of the CDR3: TGTGCCATCGATGTAAGGCGGAGCCATTATCGCAATGAGCAGTTCTTC.